This T cell receptor beta chain was obtained from a study of OX40 agonist ivuxolimab in advanced cancers. Study-level findings and limits: Both CD4+ and CD8+ T cell populations in blood had undergone clonal expansion by week 6 at 0.1 to 3.0 mg/kg.

Germline V gene lookup returns CDR1 LNHDA and CDR2 SQIVND (reference sequence). V was shortened by 2 bases and J by 3 bases, with 12 bases between the two germline ends. CDR3 length: 15 residues. Clones were sequenced by immunoSEQ multiplex PCR, and TCRdb holds only the in-frame ones, with some missing. Among 20,000 to 25,000 clones listed, 65% to 85% were seen once. As for this clone: The antigen remains undetermined.

The TCR sequence derives from an adult with an advanced solid tumor such as melanoma, head and neck, liver or kidney cancer. Sequencing used CD4+ or CD8+ T cells sorted from blood, obtained in a trial of the OX40 agonist ivuxolimab. The chain joins TRBV19 to TRBJ2-3; no firm D call. In nucleotides, the CDR3 is TGTGCCAGTAGTATATGGTCCCTCACGACAGATACGCAGTATTTT. Protein sequence: CASSIWSLTTDTQYF.